This TCR beta chain was observed in a study of molecular identifiers for immune sequencing clone quantification. Germline V lookup: CDR1 SNHLY, CDR2 FYNNEI. With 7 bases removed from V and 0 bases from J, the gap between germline ends came to 16 bases. The CDR3 contains 15 residues. In its sample, this clonotype was seen a few times. TCRdb recomputed calls from the PCR reads with MiXCR, one row per CDR3 protein. The sample has some 680,000 distinct CDR3 sequences; about 25% are singletons. This TCR derives from a human donor in good health. Some libraries in this study had Jurkat cell RNA spiked in. The gene calls are TRBV2 and TRBJ2-7; D may be TRBD1 (6 bases). Specimen: naive CD8+ T cells from blood, with Jurkat cell RNA spiked in. Documented subset: FACS-sorted CD8+CD4-CCR7+CD45RA+ naive T cells. The chain's CDR3 is CASIDSGHRSYEQYF. CDR3 nucleotide sequence: TGTGCCAGCATAGATTCGGGACACCGCTCCTACGAGCAGTACTTC.